There are a few counts of the clone carrying this T cell receptor beta chain. Its specificity is not known. Fresh peripheral blood, approximately 10 ml, was the source of the PBMCs. The data originate from a study of T cells in Graves' hyperthyroidism and ophthalmopathy. Study in general: Peripheral blood was taken when the disease was first diagnosed, before any treatment began.

CDR1 and CDR2 (germline): SQVTM, ANQGSEA. V dropped 7 bases and J dropped 2 bases, with 12 bases sitting between them. This CDR3 is 12 amino acids long. Overall study results and limits: Expanded thyroid clonotypes (above 0.001) were mostly also found in blood.

The investigators amplified TCR beta CDR3 regions from RNA transcripts. HTBI primers were the set used in a first-round RT-PCR of the TCR CDR3. MiXCR, run by TCRdb on the multiplex PCR reads, gives a single entry per CDR3 protein. The sample contains about 640,000 distinct CDR3 sequences, roughly 15% of which appear only once. This clonotype was sampled from a woman aged 45-65 years with Graves' ophthalmopathy. The sequencing sample was made of blood. The J gene is TRBJ2-7, the V gene TRBV29-1; TRBD1 or TRBD2 may be the D gene (6 bases each). The CDR3 DNA follows: TGCAGCGGGGGGGCGGGTACCTACGAGCAGTACTTC. It codes for CSGGAGTYEQYF.